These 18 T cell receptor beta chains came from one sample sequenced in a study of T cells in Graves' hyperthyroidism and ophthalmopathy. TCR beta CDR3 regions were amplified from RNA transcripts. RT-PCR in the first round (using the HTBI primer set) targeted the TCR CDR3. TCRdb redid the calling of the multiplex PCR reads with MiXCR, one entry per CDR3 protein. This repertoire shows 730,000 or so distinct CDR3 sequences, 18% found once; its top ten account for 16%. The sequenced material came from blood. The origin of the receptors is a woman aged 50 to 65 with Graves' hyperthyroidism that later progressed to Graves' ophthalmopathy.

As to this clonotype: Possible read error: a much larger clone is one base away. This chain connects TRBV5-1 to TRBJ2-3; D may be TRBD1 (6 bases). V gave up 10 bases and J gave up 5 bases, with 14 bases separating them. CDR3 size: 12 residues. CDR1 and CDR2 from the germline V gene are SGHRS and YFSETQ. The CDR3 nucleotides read TGCGCCGACACTCCCAGGGGAGATACGCAGTATTTT. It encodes CADTPRGDTQYF.

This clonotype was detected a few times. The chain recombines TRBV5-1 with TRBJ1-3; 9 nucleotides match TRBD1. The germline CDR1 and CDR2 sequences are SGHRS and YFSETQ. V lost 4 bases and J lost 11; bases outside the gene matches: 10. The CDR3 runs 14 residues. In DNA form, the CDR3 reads TGCGCCAGCAGCGTCGGACAGGGGACTTTGTCCATATATTTT. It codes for CASSVGQGTLSIYF.

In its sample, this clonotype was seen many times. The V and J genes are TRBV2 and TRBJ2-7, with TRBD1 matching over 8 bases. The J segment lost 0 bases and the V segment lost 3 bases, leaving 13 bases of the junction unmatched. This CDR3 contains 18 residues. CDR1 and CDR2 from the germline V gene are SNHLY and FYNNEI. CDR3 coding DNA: TGTGCCAGCAGTGAGACCAGGACAGGGCCATCCTTCTCCTACGAGCAGTACTTC. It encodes CASSETRTGPSFSYEQYF.

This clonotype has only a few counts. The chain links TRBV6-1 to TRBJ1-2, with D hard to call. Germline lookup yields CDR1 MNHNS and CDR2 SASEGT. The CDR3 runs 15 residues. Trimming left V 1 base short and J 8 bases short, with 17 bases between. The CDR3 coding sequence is TGTGCCAGCAGTGAAGGTAGAGGGCGAGTAGGGGGCTACACCTTC. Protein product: CASSEGRGRVGGYTF.

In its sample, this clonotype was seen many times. The CDR3 DNA is TGTGCCAGCAGCCAGCCGGGGGGAAAAGGGGGCTACACCTTC. This encodes CASSQPGGKGGYTF. The chain employs TRBV3-1 and TRBJ1-2, with TRBD1 as a possible D gene (5 bases). The CDR3 loop spans 14 amino acids. CDR1 and CDR2 from the germline V gene are LGHDT and YNNKEL (reference sequence). Trimming pared 3 bases from V and 8 bases from J, leaving 16 bases between.

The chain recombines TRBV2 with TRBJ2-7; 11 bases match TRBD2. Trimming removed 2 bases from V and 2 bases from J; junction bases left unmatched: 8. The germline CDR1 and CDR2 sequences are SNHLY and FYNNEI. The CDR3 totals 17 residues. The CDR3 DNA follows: TGTGCCAGCAGTGAAACGTTCCCGGGACTAGCGGCCTACGAGCAGTACTTC. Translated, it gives CASSETFPGLAAYEQYF.

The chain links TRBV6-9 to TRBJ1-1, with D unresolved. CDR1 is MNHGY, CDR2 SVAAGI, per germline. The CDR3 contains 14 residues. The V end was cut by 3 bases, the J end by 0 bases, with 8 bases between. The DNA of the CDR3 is TGTGCCAGCAGTTACACTCCCATGAACACTGAAGCTTTCTTT. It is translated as CASSYTPMNTEAFF.

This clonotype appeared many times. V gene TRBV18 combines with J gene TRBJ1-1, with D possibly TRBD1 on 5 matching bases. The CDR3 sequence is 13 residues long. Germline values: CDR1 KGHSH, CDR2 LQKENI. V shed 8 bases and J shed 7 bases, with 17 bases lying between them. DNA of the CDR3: TGTGCCAGCCGGGTCGGTGGGGCAGTTGAAGCTTTCTTT. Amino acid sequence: CASRVGGAVEAFF. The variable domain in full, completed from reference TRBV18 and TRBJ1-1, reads NAGVMQNPRHLVRRRGQEARLRCSPMKGHSHVYWYRQLPEEGLKFMVYLQKENIIDESGMPKERFSAEFPKEGPSILRIQQVVRGDSAAYFCASRVGGAVEAFFGQGTRLTVV.

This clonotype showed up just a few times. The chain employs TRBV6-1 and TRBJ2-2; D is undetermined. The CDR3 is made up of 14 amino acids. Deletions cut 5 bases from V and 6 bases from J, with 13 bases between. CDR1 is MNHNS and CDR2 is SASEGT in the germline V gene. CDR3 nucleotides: TGTGCCAGCAGTCCCCAGGTCAGCCCCGGGGAGCTGTTTTTT. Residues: CASSPQVSPGELFF.

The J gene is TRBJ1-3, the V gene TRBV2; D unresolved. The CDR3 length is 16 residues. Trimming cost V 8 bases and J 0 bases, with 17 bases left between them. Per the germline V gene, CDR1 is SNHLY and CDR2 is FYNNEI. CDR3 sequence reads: CASGGSLRYSGNTIYF. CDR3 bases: TGTGCCAGCGGAGGGTCATTAAGGTACTCTGGAAACACCATATATTTT.

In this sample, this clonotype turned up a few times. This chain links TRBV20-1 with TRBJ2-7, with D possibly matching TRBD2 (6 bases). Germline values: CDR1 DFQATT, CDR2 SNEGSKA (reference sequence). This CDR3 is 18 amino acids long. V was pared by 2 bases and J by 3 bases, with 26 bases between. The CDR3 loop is CSARSPGVAGGEIYEQYF. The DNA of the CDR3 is TGCAGTGCTAGATCGCCGGGGGTGGCCGGGGGAGAAATCTACGAGCAGTACTTC.

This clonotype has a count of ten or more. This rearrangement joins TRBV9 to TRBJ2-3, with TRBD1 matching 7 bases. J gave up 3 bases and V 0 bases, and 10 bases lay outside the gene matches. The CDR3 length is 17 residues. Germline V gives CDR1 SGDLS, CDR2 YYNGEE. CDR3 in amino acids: CASSVELYGTETDTQYF. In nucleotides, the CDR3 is TGTGCCAGCAGCGTAGAGTTGTATGGGACAGAAACAGATACGCAGTATTTT.

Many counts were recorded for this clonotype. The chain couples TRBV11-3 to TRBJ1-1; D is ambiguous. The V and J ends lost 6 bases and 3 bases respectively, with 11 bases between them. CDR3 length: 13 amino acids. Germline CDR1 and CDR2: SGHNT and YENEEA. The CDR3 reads CASRGPSHTEAFF. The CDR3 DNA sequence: TGTGCCAGCAGAGGACCGTCGCACACTGAAGCTTTCTTT.

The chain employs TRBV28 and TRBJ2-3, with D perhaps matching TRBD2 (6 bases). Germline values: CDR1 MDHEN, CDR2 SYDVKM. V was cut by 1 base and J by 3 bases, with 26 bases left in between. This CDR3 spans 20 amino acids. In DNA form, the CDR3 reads TGTGCCAGCAGTTTATCCCCCAGCGGGTTCCACATAGCTGGTACAGATACGCAGTATTTT. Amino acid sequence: CASSLSPSGFHIAGTDTQYF. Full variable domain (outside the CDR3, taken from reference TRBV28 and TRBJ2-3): DVKVTQSSRYLVKRTGEKVFLECVQDMDHENMFWYRQDPGLGLRLIYFSYDVKMKEKGDIPEGYSVSREKKERFSLILESASTNQTSMYLCASSLSPSGFHIAGTDTQYFGPGTRLTVL.

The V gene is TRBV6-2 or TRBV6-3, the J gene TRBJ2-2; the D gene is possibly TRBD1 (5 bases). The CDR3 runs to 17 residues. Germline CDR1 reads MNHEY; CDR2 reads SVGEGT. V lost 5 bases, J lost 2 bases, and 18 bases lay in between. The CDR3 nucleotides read TGTGCCAGCAGTCTCAATCGGTTCAGGGCTAACACCGGGGAGCTGTTTTTT. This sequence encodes CASSLNRFRANTGELFF.

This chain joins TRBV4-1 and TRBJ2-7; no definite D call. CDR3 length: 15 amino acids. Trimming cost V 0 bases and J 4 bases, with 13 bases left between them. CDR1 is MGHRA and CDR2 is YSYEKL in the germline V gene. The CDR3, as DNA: TGCGCCAGCAGCCAAGATTTGGGCAGTAATTACGAGCAGTACTTC. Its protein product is CASSQDLGSNYEQYF.

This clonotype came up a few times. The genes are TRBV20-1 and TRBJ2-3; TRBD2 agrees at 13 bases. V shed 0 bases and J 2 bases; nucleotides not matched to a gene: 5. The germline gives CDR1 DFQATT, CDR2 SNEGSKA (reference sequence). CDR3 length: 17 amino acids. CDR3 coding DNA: TGCAGTGCTAGAGATTGGACTAGCGGGGGATTCACAGATACGCAGTATTTT. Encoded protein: CSARDWTSGGFTDTQYF.

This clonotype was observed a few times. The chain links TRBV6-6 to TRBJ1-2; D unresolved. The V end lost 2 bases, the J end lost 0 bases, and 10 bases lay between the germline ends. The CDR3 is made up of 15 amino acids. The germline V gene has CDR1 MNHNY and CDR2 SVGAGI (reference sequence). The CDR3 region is CASSYEGGTNYGYTF. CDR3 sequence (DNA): TGTGCCAGCAGTTACGAAGGAGGAACTAACTATGGCTACACCTTC.